The 21 T cell receptor beta chains given below trace back to one sample, sequenced in a study of identical twins. TCRdb reprocessed the 5' RACE reads with MiXCR, giving one entry per CDR3 protein. The sample lists around 550,000 distinct CDR3 sequences, roughly 15% occurring once. This sample also belongs to another study, concerning yellow fever vaccine responses in identical twins.

Sequenced sample: CD4+ T cells sorted from blood. These receptor sequences come from a woman under 30 in good health.

This chain joins TRBV4-2 and TRBJ2-5, with 8 bases aligning to TRBD1. Germline values: CDR1 LGHNA, CDR2 YNFKEQ. With V trimmed by 4 bases and J by 1 base, 5 bases remained unmatched. CDR3 length: 15 residues. CDR3 sequence (DNA): TGTGCCAGCAGCCCTCGACAGGGGCCCCAAGAGACCCAGTACTTC. This encodes CASSPRQGPQETQYF.

This clonotype was detected only once. The chain has TRBV12-3 or TRBV12-4 and TRBJ2-7; 9 nucleotides align to TRBD1. Trimming cost V 5 bases and J 2 bases; bases outside gene matches: 4. CDR3 size: 14 residues. The CDR3 DNA reads as TGTGCCAGCAGTGACAGGGGGAAAGCCTACGAGCAGTACTTC. Amino acid sequence: CASSDRGKAYEQYF.

This clonotype was observed many times. The chain couples TRBV5-1 to TRBJ2-2; D possibly corresponds to TRBD2 (6 bases). CDR3 length: 15 residues. Trimming left V 2 bases short and J 0 bases short, with 8 bases between. CDR1 is SGHRS, CDR2 YFSETQ, per germline. The CDR3 DNA reads TGCGCCAGCAGCTTTGGAGGGTCGAACACCGGGGAGCTGTTTTTT. Translating it yields CASSFGGSNTGELFF.

The V gene is TRBV10-3, the J gene TRBJ2-7; D not certain. This CDR3 contains 14 residues. V shed 3 bases and J shed 0 bases, with 9 bases lying between them. Germline V lookup: CDR1 ENHRY, CDR2 SYGVKD. CDR3 sequence: CAISERSRSYEQYF. The DNA of the CDR3 is TGTGCCATCAGTGAAAGGTCCCGCTCCTACGAGCAGTACTTC.

Only a few counts were recorded for this clonotype. The chain joins TRBV6-1 to TRBJ2-3, with D perhaps being TRBD1 or TRBD2 (5 bases each). Trimming took 8 bases from V and 4 from J, leaving 16 bases between them. This CDR3 is 14 amino acids long. CDR1 MNHNS and CDR2 SASEGT come from the germline V gene. In nucleotides, the CDR3 is TGTGCCAGCGGATCGGTCGGGGCTGCAGATACGCAGTATTTT. It codes for CASGSVGAADTQYF.

This chain links TRBV27 with TRBJ2-3; D perhaps matches TRBD1 (6 bases). This CDR3 region has 18 residues. The V end lost 4 bases, the J end lost 4 bases, and 24 bases lay between the germline ends. Per germline, CDR1 MNHEY and CDR2 SMNVEV (reference sequence). CDR3 sequence: CASSSRDMGLSSADTQYF. The CDR3 DNA is TGTGCCAGCAGTTCACGGGACATGGGGCTAAGTTCTGCAGATACGCAGTATTTT.

This clonotype has just a few counts. The chain links TRBV14 to TRBJ2-1; TRBD2 matches 8 bases. Germline V gene data show CDR1 as SGHDN and CDR2 as FVKESK. The CDR3 runs 15 residues. V gave up 5 bases and J gave up 6 bases; unmatched junction bases: 9. DNA of the CDR3: TGTGCCAGCAGCTGGGGGACTAGAGTGGGCAATGAGCAGTTCTTC. Translated: CASSWGTRVGNEQFF.

The chain couples TRBV19 to TRBJ2-1; 11 nucleotides agree with TRBD2. After removal of 6 bases from V and 6 bases from J, the junction contained 7 bases not matched to a gene. Germline CDR1 LNHDA, CDR2 SQIVND (reference sequence). The length of the CDR3 is 15 residues. Written as DNA, the CDR3 is TGTGCCAGTAGGAAAACTAGCGGGAGCCGCAATGAGCAGTTCTTC. Its protein product is CASRKTSGSRNEQFF.

This clonotype was seen a few times. V and J are TRBV10-3 and TRBJ1-1; possibly TRBD1 for D (5 bases). The CDR3 extends over 17 amino acids. From germline, CDR1 is ENHRY and CDR2 SYGVKD. The V and J ends lost 2 bases and 5 bases respectively, with 21 bases between them. CDR3 protein: CAISERAGFGLTTEAFF. In nucleotides, the CDR3 is TGTGCCATCAGTGAGAGGGCAGGGTTTGGTTTAACGACTGAAGCTTTCTTT.

CDR3 sequence: CASSLAIRGGTGELFF. The CDR3 bases are TGCGCCAGCAGCTTGGCCATCAGGGGCGGCACCGGGGAGCTGTTTTTT. The gene calls are TRBV5-1 and TRBJ2-2; a weak D match, TRBD1 (6 bases). The CDR3 consists of 16 residues. The germline V and J ends were trimmed by 0 bases and 4 bases, with 13 bases remaining between them. Germline V lookup: CDR1 SGHRS, CDR2 YFSETQ. The entire variable domain, with the rest obtained from reference TRBV5-1 and TRBJ2-2, is as follows: KAGVTQTPRYLIKTRGQQVTLSCSPISGHRSVSWYQQTPGQGLQFLFEYFSETQRNKGNFPGRFSGRQFSNSRSEMNVSTLELGDSALYLCASSLAIRGGTGELFFGEGSRLTVL.

In this sample, this clonotype turned up a few times. The V call is TRBV7-2, the J call TRBJ2-1; no clear D. The CDR3 length is 16 residues. Trimming shortened V by 7 bases and J by 3 bases, and 19 bases separated the two germline ends. Germline V gene lookup returns CDR1 SGHTA and CDR2 FQGNSA. The CDR3 loop is CASTRGGLVGYNEQFF. In nucleotides, the CDR3 is TGTGCCAGCACCCGCGGCGGCCTAGTCGGCTACAATGAGCAGTTCTTC.

This clonotype was detected only a few times. The genes are TRBV7-6 and TRBJ1-5; no reliable D call. Germline loops: CDR1 SGHVS, CDR2 FNYEAQ. The CDR3 totals 13 residues. The V and J ends lost 1 base and 5 bases respectively, with 6 bases between them. The CDR3 bases are TGTGCCAGCAGCTTAGGTCTCGATCAGCCCCAGCATTTT. Protein sequence: CASSLGLDQPQHF.

The chain is built from TRBV4-1 and TRBJ2-7; 7 positions agree with TRBD1. The trim removed 1 base at V and 3 bases at J, leaving 6 bases unmatched. The CDR3 covers 15 residues. Germline V CDR1 and CDR2: MGHRA, YSYEKL. The CDR3 DNA is TGCGCCAGCAGCCAAGTTGACAGGGCAGACTACGAGCAGTACGTC. This gives the protein CASSQVDRADYEQYV.

This clonotype was seen repeatedly, ten times or more. CDR3 coding DNA: TGTGCCAGCAGCTCGCGTGTAGGGGGCATCACCGGGGAGCTGTTTTTT. Protein: CASSSRVGGITGELFF. The rearrangement uses TRBV7-9 and TRBJ2-2, with 7 bases lining up with TRBD1. J lost 4 bases, V lost 4 bases, and 9 bases had no gene match. This CDR3 is built from 16 residues. Germline CDR1 reads SEHNR; CDR2 reads FQNEAQ (reference sequence).

In this sample, this clonotype turned up many times. The rearrangement links TRBV12-3 or TRBV12-4 to TRBJ2-5; D is uncertain. The length of the CDR3 is 11 residues. The V and J ends lost 4 bases and 5 bases respectively, with 5 bases between them. CDR3 sequence reads: CASSYRETQYF. As DNA, the CDR3 is TGTGCCAGCAGTTATCGGGAGACCCAGTACTTC.

There are a few counts of this clonotype. The chain carries TRBV3-1 and TRBJ2-7; TRBD2 might be the D (6 bases). The CDR3 loop spans 14 amino acids. Trimming removed 3 bases at V and 6 bases at J, with 15 bases between. The germline CDR1 and CDR2 sequences are LGHDT and YNNKEL (reference sequence). CDR3 DNA: TGTGCCAGCAGCCACGGACTATTTGCGGGCGAGCAGTACTTC. Translating gives CASSHGLFAGEQYF.

This clonotype was recorded many times. This chain connects TRBV9 to TRBJ2-5; possibly TRBD2 for D (5 bases). V was trimmed by 0 bases and J by 4 bases, leaving 16 bases between them. The CDR3 runs 16 residues. The germline gives CDR1 SGDLS, CDR2 YYNGEE. Here the CDR3 reads CASSVDRLGVAETQYF. The CDR3 bases are TGTGCCAGCAGCGTAGACCGACTCGGGGTGGCAGAGACCCAGTACTTC. Full variable domain (rest looked up from reference TRBV9 and TRBJ2-5): DSGVTQTPKHLITATGQRVTLRCSPRSGDLSVYWYQQSLDQGLQFLIQYYNGEERAKGNILERFSAQQFPDLHSELNLSSLELGDSALYFCASSVDRLGVAETQYFGPGTRLLVL.

CDR3 in DNA: TGTGCCAGCAGCTTAGCCGGACAGCCCCTCTACAGGTTCTTC. Its translation is CASSLAGQPLYRFF. The chain recombines TRBV7-9 with TRBJ2-1; D possibly corresponds to TRBD1 (6 bases). V lost 0 bases and J 15 bases, leaving 18 bases between the germline ends. The CDR3 covers 14 residues. Germline V gives CDR1 SEHNR, CDR2 FQNEAQ (reference sequence).

This clonotype was recorded at least ten times. The chain recombines TRBV7-3 with TRBJ2-1; tentatively, D is TRBD1 (5 bases). V dropped 5 bases and J dropped 1 base, with 12 bases sitting between them. Germline CDR1 SGHTA, CDR2 FQGTGA. This CDR3 has 15 residues. CDR3 in amino acids: CASSKPGKSYNEQFF. The CDR3 nucleotides are TGTGCCAGCAGCAAACCAGGGAAATCCTACAATGAGCAGTTCTTC.

This clonotype was observed at least ten times. The chain employs TRBV5-1 and TRBJ2-1; 11 positions agree with TRBD1. CDR3 length: 19 residues. CDR1 SGHRS and CDR2 YFSETQ come from the germline V gene. V was pared by 4 bases and J by 0 bases, with 12 bases of the junction left unmatched. The chain's CDR3 is CASSQIGTGGRSSYNEQFF. Here the CDR3 DNA reads TGCGCCAGCAGCCAAATCGGGACAGGGGGTAGGAGCTCCTACAATGAGCAGTTCTTC. Filled out from reference TRBV5-1 and TRBJ2-1, the complete variable domain reads KAGVTQTPRYLIKTRGQQVTLSCSPISGHRSVSWYQQTPGQGLQFLFEYFSETQRNKGNFPGRFSGRQFSNSRSEMNVSTLELGDSALYLCASSQIGTGGRSSYNEQFFGPGTRLTVL.

The chain links TRBV24-1 to TRBJ2-1, with 8 bases fitting TRBD2. J gave up 0 bases and V 3 bases, and 6 bases lay outside the gene matches. The germline gives CDR1 KGHDR, CDR2 SFDVKD. The CDR3 length is 17 residues. CDR3 sequence (DNA): TGTGCCACCAGTGATGCGGGGGGACCGCACTCCTACAATGAGCAGTTCTTC. Encoded protein: CATSDAGGPHSYNEQFF.